This is a list of T cell receptor beta chains from one sample in a study of cytomegalovirus exposure and HLA in healthy donors. Profiled with immunoSEQ multiplex PCR; TCRdb holds only in-frame clones, not every one. Of 150,000 to 200,000 clones in the sample, about 72% were seen once. The sample was PBMCs. The receptors stem from a girl between 10 and 17 years old in good health and CMV-seronegative. Both conserved end residues are part of each CDR3. A D gene is named only where the DNA matches it firmly. The listing skips clone size in some rows; elsewhere it reads once, few, many or a size class.

>TRBV15|TRBJ2-7|TRBD1|once
TGTGCCACCAGCAGAGAAAAGGGACAGTCCTACGAGCAGTACTTC
CATSREKGQSYEQYF
>TRBV10-3|TRBJ1-5|NA|few
TGTGCCATCAGTGATCAGGGGCAGCCCCAGCATTTT
CAISDQGQPQHF
>TRBV2|TRBJ1-5|TRBD1|NA
TGTGCCAGCAGTGGGACAGGGGGCTATCAGCCCCAGCATTTT
CASSGTGGYQPQHF
>TRBV5-1|TRBJ1-4|NA|NA
TGCGCCAGCAGGGAGACCGGTGCAACTAATGAAAAACTGTTTTTT
CASRETGATNEKLFF
>TRBV25-1|TRBJ1-1|NA|NA
TGTGCCAGCAGTGAACCGGGAACTGAAGCTTTCTTT
CASSEPGTEAFF
>TRBV2|TRBJ2-7|TRBD1|NA
TGTGCCATTGGACAGGGAAGCCCACCTAGCCCCTACGAGCAGTACTTC
CAIGQGSPPSPYEQYF
>TRBV5-1|TRBJ1-3|NA|NA
TGCGCCAGCAGCGAGGGCGTCGGCCTCTCTGGAAACACCATATATTTT
CASSEGVGLSGNTIYF
>TRBV12-5|TRBJ2-7|NA|NA
TGTGCTAGTGGTTTGCGGGGCTACGAGCAGTACTTC
CASGLRGYEQYF
>TRBV5-4|TRBJ1-2|NA|few
TGTGCCAGCAGCTCAAATTGGAGGTGGGATGGCTACACCTTC
CASSSNWRWDGYTF
>TRBV5-1|TRBJ1-1|TRBD1|few
TGCGCCAGCAGCTCTTGGACAGGGTCGGACACTGAAGCTTTCTTT
CASSSWTGSDTEAFF
>TRBV6-6|TRBJ2-7|TRBD2|NA
TGTGCCAGCAGTTCCGGGCCGGGAGGATCCTACGAGCAGTACTTC
CASSSGPGGSYEQYF
>TRBV9|TRBJ2-5|TRBD2|NA
TGTGCCAGCAGCCCTGGACTAGCGGGGGGCCAAGAGACCCAGTACTTC
CASSPGLAGGQETQYF
>TRBV6-5|TRBJ1-2|NA|few
TGTGCCAGCAGTTACTCTGGGGGGGGCGGGAACTATGGCTACACCTTC
CASSYSGGGGNYGYTF
>TRBV15|TRBJ1-2|NA|NA
TGTGCCACCAGCAAGGGGGTCCCAGGGCAGTACTATGGCTACACCTTC
CATSKGVPGQYYGYTF
>TRBV5-6|TRBJ2-4|TRBD1|NA
TGTGCCAGCAGCTACGGGACAGGAAACTTCCCCAAAGACATTCAGTACTTC
CASSYGTGNFPKDIQYF
>TRBV27|TRBJ1-1|NA|NA
TGTGCCAGCAGTCCTCTTATATCCCCCAGGACTGAAGCTTTCTTT
CASSPLISPRTEAFF
>TRBV19|TRBJ1-2|NA|NA
TGTGCCAGTAGTATAAAAGGGGGATTTGGCTACACCTTC
CASSIKGGFGYTF
>TRBV5-1|TRBJ2-7|TRBD1|NA
TGCGCCAGCAGCGGACAGGGGTCCCCCTACGAGCAGTACTTC
CASSGQGSPYEQYF
>TRBV6-5|TRBJ2-2|TRBD1|NA
TGTGCCAGCAGTTACTCGGACAGGGGATCCGCCGGGGAGCTGTTTTTT
CASSYSDRGSAGELFF
>TRBV5-6|TRBJ1-6|NA|NA
TGTGCCAGCAGGACGGGAGGGGGAGGAGATTCACCCCTCCACTTT
CASRTGGGGDSPLHF
>TRBV7-9|TRBJ2-2|TRBD1|NA
TGTGCCAGCAACCAGGACAGGGGAGAGGAAACCGGGGAGCTGTTTTTT
CASNQDRGEETGELFF
>TRBV5-6|TRBJ1-4|NA|NA
TGTGCCAGCGCAGGGAGGCTTAATGAAAAACTGTTTTTT
CASAGRLNEKLFF
>TRBV2|TRBJ2-7|NA|once
TGTGCCAGCAGTGAGGGCAGGGCACCCTACGAGCAGTACTTC
CASSEGRAPYEQYF
>TRBV6-1|TRBJ2-5|TRBD2|few
TGTGCCAGCAGTGCCCGGGGACTAGCGGGGTTCCGAGAGAGGGAGACCCAGTACTTC
CASSARGLAGFRERETQYF
>TRBV5-1|TRBJ1-5|NA|NA
TGCGCCAGCCGTGAGACAGAAACTAGCAATCAGCCCCAGCATTTT
CASRETETSNQPQHF
>TRBV30|TRBJ1-5|TRBD1|NA
TGTGCCTCCGGACAGGGGAGTAGCAATCAGCCCCAGCATTTT
CASGQGSSNQPQHF